Below are 23 T cell receptor beta chains sequenced from a single sample in a study of tumor T cells in aggressive B-cell lymphoma. Produced via immunoSEQ multiplex PCR; TCRdb's table is partial and in-frame only. The sample consists of about 560 clones, roughly nine tenths of them appearing once. Source material: tumor tissue. Receptors were obtained from an adult with diffuse large B cell lymphoma.

The chain links TRBV10-3 to TRBJ1-5; 8 bases agree with TRBD1. Germline-derived CDR1 and CDR2 are ENHRY and SYGVKD. Trimming at V came to 10 bases and at J to 3 bases, leaving 5 bases not matched to a gene. The CDR3 extends over 13 amino acids. This CDR3 is CATSGQVNQPQHF. For the CDR3, the DNA is TGTGCCACCTCGGGACAGGTCAATCAGCCCCAGCATTTT.

This chain links TRBV18 with TRBJ2-3; TRBD2 might be the D (6 bases). Per germline, CDR1 KGHSH and CDR2 LQKENI. V shed 3 bases and J shed 10 bases, with 17 bases lying between them. The length of the CDR3 is 14 residues. The CDR3 loop is CASSPGTSRNSQYF. The CDR3 DNA follows: TGTGCCAGCTCACCGGGGACTTCCCGGAATTCGCAGTATTTT.

This clone was seen only once. The chain is built from TRBV5-1 and TRBJ1-1, with D unresolved. CDR3 length: 14 amino acids. Germline CDR1 SGHRS, CDR2 YFSETQ. V was trimmed by 0 bases and J by 0 bases, leaving 6 bases between them. CDR3 sequence (DNA): TGCGCCAGCAGCTTGGCCGAGGTGAACACTGAAGCTTTCTTT. Translating gives CASSLAEVNTEAFF.

CDR3 DNA: TGTGCCAGCAGCTTATTCGGACTCACTGAAGCTTTCTTT. The encoded protein is CASSLFGLTEAFF. The rearrangement links TRBV13 to TRBJ1-1; D is undetermined. This CDR3 spans 13 amino acids. The germline CDR1 and CDR2 sequences are PRHDT and FYEKMQ (reference sequence). V shed 2 bases and J shed 4 bases, with 8 bases lying between them.

The J gene is TRBJ1-1, the V gene TRBV7-8, with a tentative D call TRBD1 (6 bases). Germline loops: CDR1 SGHVS, CDR2 FQNEAQ. There are 15 residues in the CDR3. Trimming took off 5 bases at V and 1 base at J, with 14 bases between the two ends. CDR3 amino acids: CASSKYRASNTEAFF. CDR3 nucleotides: TGTGCCAGCAGCAAATACAGGGCCTCGAACACTGAAGCTTTCTTT.

The chain has TRBV5-1 and TRBJ2-2; the D is unclear. The CDR3 has 13 amino acids. The germline gives CDR1 SGHRS, CDR2 YFSETQ. Trimming removed 0 bases from V and 6 bases from J, with 6 bases in between. The CDR3 here is CASSLGLPGELFF. The CDR3, as DNA: TGCGCCAGCAGCTTGGGACTTCCCGGGGAGCTGTTTTTT.

V and J are TRBV7-6 and TRBJ1-3; D possibly corresponds to TRBD1 (5 bases). The V end was cut by 2 bases, the J end by 3 bases, with 8 bases between. This CDR3 is built from 14 residues. CDR1 and CDR2 (germline): SGHVS, FNYEAQ. The CDR3 region is CASSLPGVGNTIYF. CDR3 DNA: TGTGCCAGCAGCTTACCGGGGGTTGGAAACACCATATATTTT.

The gene calls are TRBV28 and TRBJ1-3; D is undetermined. The CDR3 contains 14 residues. Trimming removed 5 bases at V and 4 bases at J, with 12 bases between. Looked up from germline, CDR1 is MDHEN and CDR2 is SYDVKM. The CDR3: CASSQVLSGNTIYF. The CDR3, as DNA: TGTGCCAGCAGTCAGGTCTTATCGGGAAACACCATATATTTT.

The rearrangement uses TRBV19 and TRBJ1-4; D remains ambiguous. This CDR3 has 12 amino acids. Per germline, CDR1 LNHDA and CDR2 SQIVND (reference sequence). V was clipped by 10 bases and J by 8 bases, with 14 bases between them. The CDR3 DNA follows: TGTGCCACTGGAGGGATGGGGGAAAAACTGTTTTTT. It codes for CATGGMGEKLFF.

This rearrangement joins TRBV5-6 to TRBJ2-2; 9 bases are a match to TRBD1. This CDR3 contains 16 residues. With 4 bases clipped from V and 5 bases from J, the junction kept 9 bases outside the gene matches. Per germline, CDR1 SGHDT and CDR2 YYEEEE. CDR3 amino acids: CASSRYRGRITGELFF. CDR3 nucleotide sequence: TGTGCCAGCAGCCGATACAGGGGGCGGATAACCGGGGAGCTGTTTTTT.

This rearrangement joins TRBV5-5 to TRBJ2-5; D possibly corresponds to TRBD2 (5 bases). The J call is doubtful: the DNA matches TRBJ2-7 better. Looked up from germline, CDR1 is SGHKS and CDR2 is YYEKEE (reference sequence). CDR3 size: 15 residues. CDR3 amino acids: CASSLVGVLSYEQYF. The CDR3 bases are TGTGCCAGCAGCTTGGTCGGGGTACTCTCCTACGAGCAGTACTTC.

This clone was seen only once. Other DNA sequences within the sample encode an identical CDR3. Here the CDR3 DNA reads TGCGCCAGCAGCGCTGGACAGGGCGGAGGAGATACGCAGTATTTT. It is translated as CASSAGQGGGDTQYF. The rearrangement uses TRBV5-1 and TRBJ2-3; 8 bases align to TRBD1. The trim removed 4 bases at V and 5 bases at J, leaving 9 bases unmatched. The CDR3 has 15 residues. The germline V gene has CDR1 SGHRS and CDR2 YFSETQ.

On this clone itself: The same CDR3 can be traced to other DNA sequences in this sample. CDR3 DNA sequence: TGTGCCAGCAGCGTAGGGAGGGGTGCAACTAATGAAAAACTGTTTTTT. Protein: CASSVGRGATNEKLFF. The chain recombines TRBV9 with TRBJ1-4, with D tentatively TRBD1 (5 bases). V lost 0 bases and J 0 bases, leaving 9 bases between the germline ends. CDR1 SGDLS and CDR2 YYNGEE come from the germline V gene. The CDR3 has 16 amino acids.

This clone was seen more than once but under ten times. The V gene is TRBV19, the J gene TRBJ1-3; 7 nucleotides line up with TRBD1. The CDR3 has 15 residues. CDR1 and CDR2 from the germline V gene are LNHDA and SQIVND (reference sequence). V lost 8 bases to trimming and J lost 2 bases; unmatched junction nucleotides: 9. CDR3 sequence: CASSPLTGAGNTIYF. The DNA of the CDR3 is TGTGCCAGTTCCCCCCTCACAGGGGCTGGAAACACCATATATTTT.

The chain combines TRBV6-5 with TRBJ1-5, with 8 bases fitting TRBD1. The CDR3 sequence is 14 residues long. Germline trimming cut 4 bases from V and 7 bases from J; bases unmatched to any gene: 6. Germline loops: CDR1 MNHEY, CDR2 SVGAGI. The CDR3 sequence: CASSSTGDGQPQHF. CDR3 nucleotide sequence: TGTGCCAGCAGTTCGACAGGGGACGGCCAGCCCCAGCATTTT.

V and J are TRBV18 and TRBJ1-1; TRBD1 agrees at 7 bases. The CDR3 totals 13 residues. Trimming cost V 6 bases and J 3 bases; bases outside gene matches: 4. From germline, CDR1 is KGHSH and CDR2 LQKENI. CDR3 region: CASSRDRDTEAFF. The CDR3 coding sequence is TGTGCCAGCTCTCGCGACAGGGACACTGAAGCTTTCTTT.

The V and J genes are TRBV28 and TRBJ2-4; D not resolved. The CDR3 totals 15 residues. Per the germline V gene, CDR1 is MDHEN and CDR2 is SYDVKM. V lost 3 bases to trimming and J lost 1 base, with 10 bases between them. CDR3 DNA: TGTGCCAGCAGTTTCAATTACGGTGCCAAAAACATTCAGTACTTC. The encoded protein is CASSFNYGAKNIQYF.

This clone is a singleton in its sample. V and J are TRBV28 and TRBJ1-2, with a tentative D call TRBD1 (5 bases). This CDR3 has 14 amino acids. Trimming left V 6 bases short and J 4 bases short, with 15 bases between. From germline, CDR1 is MDHEN and CDR2 SYDVKM. The CDR3 loop is CASRTPGGLYGYTF. For the CDR3, the DNA is TGTGCCAGCAGGACCCCGGGGGGACTCTATGGCTACACCTTC.

This chain joins TRBV20-1 and TRBJ2-3, with D possibly being TRBD2 (6 bases). Trimming shortened V by 3 bases and J by 7 bases, and 8 bases separated the two germline ends. The CDR3 spans 11 residues. Germline V gene data show CDR1 as DFQATT and CDR2 as SNEGSKA (reference sequence). The chain's CDR3 is CSASRGNTQYF. CDR3 DNA: TGCAGTGCTAGTCGGGGGAATACGCAGTATTTT.

The chain carries TRBV7-9 and TRBJ1-1, with TRBD1 as a possible D gene (5 bases). Between the trimmed V and J ends, which lost 4 bases and 10 bases, there was a span of 10 bases. Looked up from germline, CDR1 is SEHNR and CDR2 is FQNEAQ (reference sequence). CDR3 size: 11 residues. CDR3 in amino acids: CASSSPGGAFF. The CDR3 DNA follows: TGTGCCAGCAGCTCACCGGGGGGAGCTTTCTTT.

J is TRBJ1-3 and V is TRBV28; D remains unclear. The CDR3 runs to 15 residues. Per the germline V gene, CDR1 is MDHEN and CDR2 is SYDVKM. V gave up 6 bases and J gave up 6 bases, with 18 bases separating them. DNA for the CDR3: TGTGCCAGCAGATCAGATGAGGGTCGAGTAAACACCATATATTTT. Its translation is CASRSDEGRVNTIYF.

The chain couples TRBV5-1 to TRBJ1-1, with 8 positions matching TRBD1. The CDR3 extends over 15 amino acids. J lost 2 bases, V lost 3 bases, and 6 bases had no gene match. The V gene's germline CDR1 is SGHRS and CDR2 YFSETQ. The CDR3 sequence: CASSSTGAPNTEAFF. Here the CDR3 DNA reads TGCGCCAGCAGCTCGACAGGGGCCCCAAACACTGAAGCTTTCTTT.

The rearrangement joins TRBV5-4 to TRBJ1-2; D is undetermined. There are 11 residues in the CDR3. CDR1 is SGHNT, CDR2 YYREEE, per germline (reference sequence). V dropped 0 bases and J dropped 10 bases, with 7 bases sitting between them. Here the CDR3 reads CASSLVRDYTF. The CDR3 DNA reads as TGTGCCAGCAGCTTGGTGAGGGACTACACCTTC.